This TCR beta chain was recorded in a study of cytomegalovirus exposure and HLA in healthy donors. PCR employed 60 Vbeta and 13 Jbeta primers. Sequencing used immunoSEQ multiplex PCR; TCRdb keeps in-frame clones, though not all of them. Of about 170,000 clones in the sample, 60% to 80% were seen once. Study-level results: Association with HLA alleles at 0.05 false discovery rate was found for around 17,000 TCR beta sequences in a later analysis. Based on reports, TCR beta sequences accurately predicted HLA-A and HLA-B alleles for most subjects. Roughly uniform depth of sequencing across donors was assumed in presence/absence analyses. Later analysis showed TCR association rates varying by HLA locus, highest for DRB1 and lowest for HLA-C.

Details on this clone: Antigen unknown.

The germline gives CDR1 LNHDA, CDR2 SQIVND (reference sequence). CDR3 length: 12 amino acids. With 6 bases removed from V and 7 bases from J, the gap between germline ends came to 12 bases. The sequence came from a man aged 35 to 55 in good health and CMV-seropositive. The material sequenced was PBMCs. The chain uses TRBV19 and TRBJ1-2; a weak D match, TRBD1 (5 bases). This CDR3 reads CASRGEDGGYTF. The CDR3 bases are TGTGCCAGTAGAGGGGAAGACGGTGGCTACACCTTC.